The clone carrying this TCR beta chain has only a few counts. Time point: newly diagnosed GD, antithyroid drugs for less than 3 months. After RNA was extracted from PBMCs, the TCR library was made from it. Diagnosis followed American Thyroid Association guidelines for Graves' disease. Nine milliliters of peripheral blood were taken and placed in EDTA tubes. The source of the sample is a study of regulatory T cells in long-lasting Graves disease. Study at large: Graves' patients who were just diagnosed had used antithyroid drugs for under 3 months.

This CDR3 has 14 amino acids. V was clipped by 7 bases and J by 1 base, with 10 bases between them. The germline gives CDR1 SEHNR, CDR2 FQNEAQ (reference sequence). Construction of TCR beta libraries relied on iRepertoire HTBI primers and on Arm-PCR targeting CDR3 regions. TCRdb re-called the multiplex PCR reads with MiXCR, one entry per CDR3 protein. The sample lists around 500,000 distinct CDR3 sequences, 15% to 20% occurring once. These data were also reused for a study on T cells in Graves' hyperthyroidism and ophthalmopathy. From that study: HTBI primers were the set used in a first-round RT-PCR of the TCR CDR3.

The material sequenced was peripheral blood mononuclear cells (PBMCs), taken at new diagnosis, from a patient treated with antithyroid drugs. The receptor was isolated from a woman aged 40 to 65 with Graves disease. V and J are TRBV7-9 and TRBJ2-2; D might be TRBD1 or TRBD2, each matching 5 bases. The CDR3, as DNA: TGTGCCAGCACCGGGACGGTGAACACCGGGGAGCTGTTTTTT. Amino acids: CASTGTVNTGELFF.